This is a list of T cell receptor beta chains from one sample in a study of T cell repertoires in cytomegalovirus infection. One entry per CDR3 protein, called by TCRdb with MiXCR from the reads. The data contain hundreds of thousands of distinct CDR3 sequences, approximately 32% of them singletons. Sequencing was performed on PBMCs. The receptors here all came from a human donor in good health (CMV status not recorded). Some clones in this sample may be carry-over from other donors' samples. The conserved cysteine and the conserved F or W are not part of the CDR3 here. Part of the rows lack a size; the others show once, few, many or a class for expanded clones.

j_call clone_size cdr3_length v_call cdr3_aa
TRBJ2-1 . 13 TRBV20-1 SATKLAGIYNEQF
TRBJ2-1 . 12 TRBV11-2 ASSPTSGNNEQF
TRBJ1-2 many 12 TRBV7-2 ASSASGGPYGYT
TRBJ2-5 many 11 TRBV7-2 ASSPQWGGTQY
TRBJ2-7 . 14 TRBV7-6 ASSQAAGGSRDEQY
TRBJ1-5 . 8 TRBV19 ASTGTPRH
TRBJ2-1 many 14 TRBV7-3 ASSLSLGNTGNEQF
TRBJ2-7 once 13 TRBV6-1 ASSEAPFFPGEQY
TRBJ1-3 few 12 TRBV20-1 SARSLSSGNTIY
TRBJ2-1 . 14 TRBV7-6 ASSLAGTGGYNEQF
TRBJ1-2 few 12 TRBV5-1 ASSLEPGARGYT
TRBJ1-5 few 11 TRBV12-3/TRBV12-4 ASSLDRERPQH
TRBJ1-2 . 12 TRBV6-5 ASSYLRGSGGYT
TRBJ2-7 few 11 TRBV29-1 SVVPPGAYEQY
TRBJ2-2 . 14 TRBV5-4 ASSPPGRLNTGELF
TRBJ1-2 . 12 TRBV6-2/TRBV6-3 ASRLLGSDYEWT
TRBJ1-2 . 13 TRBV19 ASSPGTSPNYGYT
TRBJ2-1 few 12 TRBV20-1 SVTKGGSYNEQF
TRBJ2-7 few 14 TRBV2 ASSDIGGGRPYEQY
TRBJ2-7 . 12 TRBV19 ASSPGTGGNEQY
TRBJ1-5 few 13 TRBV12-3/TRBV12-4 ASSLAGTKVEPQH
TRBJ1-2 many 13 TRBV12-3/TRBV12-4 ASSPQTGTGYGYT
TRBJ2-3 few 12 TRBV7-9 ASSSSGRTDTQY
TRBJ2-5 . 10 TRBV20-1 SAELSDETQY
TRBJ1-6 few 16 TRBV7-8 ASSLAGGGGTGGMPLH
TRBJ1-1 . 12 TRBV20-1 SARTTRANTEAF
TRBJ2-1 many 12 TRBV7-3 ASSVDSYYNEQF
TRBJ1-1 . 10 TRBV6-6 ASSYSTGDAF
TRBJ2-2 few 14 TRBV5-1 ASSLPAGGRTGELF
TRBJ2-1 few 12 TRBV7-6 ASSLGGVVLEQF
TRBJ1-3 . 13 TRBV6-1 ASGMMGGAGNTIY
TRBJ2-7 . 12 TRBV6-5 ASSPAERYYEQY
TRBJ2-1 few 14 TRBV9 ASSALSVSSYNEQF
TRBJ2-5 . 13 TRBV27 ASSLTSGAQETQY
TRBJ2-2 . 13 TRBV6-2/TRBV6-3 ASRAWTGAAGELF
TRBJ1-4 few 13 TRBV20-1 SARTGVWSNEKLF
TRBJ1-1 . 13 TRBV11-2 ASSLDLGGSTEAF
TRBJ2-1 . 12 TRBV7-6 ASSLPDPGNEQF
TRBJ1-1 . 12 TRBV6-2/TRBV6-3 ASRKQGGDTEAF
TRBJ1-2 . 11 TRBV6-2/TRBV6-3 ASSSNRGSGYT
TRBJ2-7 many 13 TRBV4-1 ASSQHSSDSYEQY
TRBJ1-1 . 14 TRBV7-6 ASSQPGGRVDTEAF
TRBJ2-3 few 12 TRBV28 ASSWTGGMDTQY
TRBJ2-7 . 11 TRBV12-3/TRBV12-4 ASSSGQLGEQY
TRBJ2-7 . 9 TRBV29-1 SVRQGHEQY
TRBJ1-5 few 12 TRBV5-6 ASSLYLVDQPQH
TRBJ1-2 . 14 TRBV7-6 ASSSLGRHAHYGYP
TRBJ2-3 few 15 TRBV6-1 ASSIPPWQENPDTQY
TRBJ1-5 . 11 TRBV29-1 SVGQGLGQPQH